Presented here are 25 T cell receptor beta chains from one specimen sequenced in a study of T cell clonality in common variable immunodeficiency. TCRdb's copy holds only in-frame clones and misses some; the assay was immunoSEQ multiplex PCR. The data list roughly 60,000 clones, none observed once; more than 1.5% falls to the top ten. The specimen was peripheral blood mononuclear cells. These receptors all come from a person between 18 and 70 years old in good health.

In its sample, this clone was seen many times. The read stops 3 residues short of the end of the CDR3; the missing end is completed from the germline J gene. The chain links TRBV20-1 to TRBJ1-4, with 7 bases matching TRBD1. The CDR3 contains 14 residues. V shed 2 bases, J shed 8 bases, and the junction held 8 bases outside the gene matches. CDR1 and CDR2 from the germline V gene are DFQATT and SNEGSKA (reference sequence). The CDR3: CSARQTGPGEKLFF. CDR3 bases read: TGCAGTGCTAGACAGACAGGGCCCGGAGAAAAA.

At least ten counts were recorded for this clone. The read is 3 residues too short to cover the CDR3 end, so that end is filled in from the germline J gene. The chain carries TRBV5-6 and TRBJ2-5; TRBD1 matches at 8 bases. The junction had 1 base not matched to a gene; V was cut back by 3 bases and J by 0 bases. The CDR3 spans 14 residues. CDR1 SGHDT and CDR2 YYEEEE come from the germline V gene. CDR3 in amino acids: CASSWDRYQETQYF. The DNA read from the CDR3 is TGTGCCAGCAGCTGGGACAGGTACCAAGAGACC.

This clone has a count of ten or more. The sequence runs out 3 residues before the end of the CDR3; the remainder is reconstructed from the germline J gene. V usage is TRBV7-6 and J usage is TRBJ2-5; 8 bases match TRBD1. The CDR3 runs to 12 residues. V lost 5 bases and J lost 5; bases outside the gene matches: 1. In germline, CDR1 is SGHVS, CDR2 FNYEAQ. CDR3 loop: CASSTGGETQYF. The covered CDR3 bases are TGTGCCAGCAGCACAGGGGGGGAGACC.

The sample holds many counts of this clone. The read ends 3 residues shy of where the CDR3 ends; the end is completed using the germline J gene. The rearrangement joins TRBV20-1 to TRBJ2-3, with 10 bases fitting TRBD2. The length of the CDR3 is 15 residues. Germline trimming cut 6 bases from V and 8 bases from J; bases unmatched to any gene: 14. Germline values: CDR1 DFQATT, CDR2 SNEGSKA (reference sequence). The chain's CDR3 is CSAPPGASGSGTQYF. The part of the CDR3 DNA that was read is TGCAGTGCCCCGCCGGGGGCTAGCGGGAGTGGTACG.

This clone was seen a few times. The read terminates 3 residues before the CDR3 end, so the remaining end is supplied by the germline J gene. The V call is TRBV11-2, the J call TRBJ2-5; TRBD2 is a possible D gene (6 bases). Germline lookup yields CDR1 SGHAT and CDR2 FQNNGV. V lost 1 base and J lost 5, with 8 bases in between. The CDR3 is 13 amino acids. The CDR3 spells CASSLGLAETQYF. The DNA read from the CDR3 is TGTGCCAGCAGCTTAGGGCTAGCGGAGACC.

This clone appeared many times. The CDR3 goes on 3 residues after the read ends, and that part is filled in from the germline J gene. The chain recombines TRBV2 with TRBJ2-3; 9 bases map to TRBD2. Germline CDR1 reads SNHLY; CDR2 reads FYNNEI. The CDR3 has 17 amino acids. The V and J ends lost 8 bases and 2 bases, in that order; junction bases with no gene match: 14. CDR3 protein: CASYTLWTSETTDTQYF. The part of the CDR3 DNA that was read is TGTGCCAGCTACACCCTTTGGACTAGCGAGACCACAGATACG.

In its sample, this clone was seen many times. The read terminates 3 residues ahead of where the CDR3 ends, so the germline J gene completes it. This sequence joins TRBV2 and TRBJ2-3, with 12 bases identical to TRBD2. The germline CDR1 and CDR2 sequences are SNHLY and FYNNEI. V lost 3 bases and J lost 4; bases outside the gene matches: 5. The CDR3 covers 16 residues. This CDR3 is CASSETSGRVADTQYF. The sequenced CDR3 bases are TGTGCCAGCAGTGAGACTAGCGGGAGAGTGGCAGATACG.

This clone came up many times. From the germline J gene comes the end of the CDR3, since the read stops 3 residues before it. This sequence joins TRBV7-6 and TRBJ2-1, with D possibly matching TRBD1 (5 bases). Germline values: CDR1 SGHVS, CDR2 FNYEAQ. The length of the CDR3 is 13 residues. The germline V and J ends were trimmed by 1 base and 9 bases, with 10 bases remaining between them. The CDR3 bases that were read are TGTGCCAGCAGCTTAGGGGGCCCGAGTGAG. This translates into CASSLGGPSE. The whole CDR3 region reads CASSLGGPSEQFF.

Ten or more counts support this clone. The read halts 3 residues ahead of the CDR3 end, with the missing end drawn from the germline J gene. The V gene is TRBV12-5, the J gene TRBJ2-3, with D uncertain. Germline V gene lookup returns CDR1 LGHNT and CDR2 FRNRAP. V was clipped by 2 bases and J by 5 bases, with 11 bases between them. The CDR3 covers 14 residues. CDR3 sequence reads: CASGLPSRGDTQYF. The part of the CDR3 DNA that was read is TGTGCTAGTGGTTTGCCCTCCCGAGGAGATACG.

Of note for this clone: The read ends 3 residues early relative to the CDR3; the germline J gene fills the gap. V gene TRBV7-2 combines with J gene TRBJ2-7, with D possibly being TRBD1 (5 bases). With 7 bases removed from V and 2 bases from J, the gap between germline ends came to 15 bases. Germline CDR1 reads SGHTA; CDR2 reads FQGNSA. This CDR3 spans 14 amino acids. CDR3 region: CASTTYLQAYEQYF. Partial CDR3 DNA: TGTGCCAGCACGACGTACCTACAGGCCTACGAG. Filled out from reference TRBV7-2 and TRBJ2-7, the complete variable domain reads GAGVSQSPSNKVTEKGKDVELRCDPISGHTALYWYRQSLGQGLEFLIYFQGNSAPDKSGLPSDRFSAERTGGSVSTLTIQRTQQEDSAVYLCASTTYLQAYEQYFGPGTRLTVT.

This clone was picked up many times. Coverage ceases 3 residues before the CDR3 finishes, and the germline J gene fills in the end. The chain is built from TRBV29-1 and TRBJ2-7; perhaps TRBD1 as D (6 bases). CDR1 is SQVTM, CDR2 ANQGSEA, per germline. Trimming removed 7 bases at V and 1 base at J, with 14 bases between. This CDR3 has 13 amino acids. The sequenced CDR3 bases are TGCAGCGCACAGGGTTCTCCTTCCTACGAG. The encoded protein is CSAQGSPSYE. Given in full, the CDR3 is CSAQGSPSYEQYF.

In its sample, this clone was seen many times. The read ends 3 residues shy of where the CDR3 ends; the end is completed using the germline J gene. The V call is TRBV12-5, the J call TRBJ2-1; 11 bases agree with TRBD2. Looked up from germline, CDR1 is LGHNT and CDR2 is FRNRAP. V was pared by 0 bases and J by 2 bases, with 3 bases of the junction left unmatched. The CDR3 covers 17 residues. The part of the CDR3 DNA that was read is TGTGCTAGTGGTTTGGTACTAGCGGGAGCTCCCTACAATGAG. Its translation: CASGLVLAGAPYNE. The complete CDR3 sequence is CASGLVLAGAPYNEQFF.

This clone was picked up many times. The read halts 3 residues ahead of the CDR3 end, with the missing end drawn from the germline J gene. V and J are TRBV10-3 and TRBJ2-7; 11 nucleotides line up with TRBD2. This CDR3 has 14 residues. The V segment lost 10 bases and the J segment 6 bases; nucleotides outside the gene matches: 11. CDR1 and CDR2 (germline): ENHRY, SYGVKD. The CDR3 protein is CATSLAGDSAEQYF. CDR3 DNA (partial): TGTGCCACCTCACTAGCGGGAGACTCCGCCGAG.

This clone was seen many times. Sequencing ends 3 residues short of the CDR3 end; the germline J gene provides the rest. The chain joins TRBV5-1 to TRBJ2-5; TRBD1 aligns across 9 bases. This CDR3 spans 15 amino acids. Losses at the gene ends were 4 bases for V and 3 bases for J; bases not matched to a gene: 7. The germline CDR1 and CDR2 sequences are SGHRS and YFSETQ. Partial CDR3 DNA: TGCGCCAGCAGCAGACAACAGGGGGCGAAAGAGACC. Translation: CASSRQQGAKET. The CDR3, in full, reads CASSRQQGAKETQYF.

This clone was detected many times. The CDR3 goes on 3 residues after the read ends, and that part is filled in from the germline J gene. This chain connects TRBV6-2 or TRBV6-3 to TRBJ2-6; 8 bases fit TRBD1. V dropped 6 bases and J dropped 9; count of bases not matched to a gene: 10. Per germline, CDR1 MNHEY and CDR2 SVGEGT. The CDR3 sequence is 15 residues long. The covered CDR3 bases are TGTGCCAGCAGCCCCTATAGGACAGGGAGCAACGTC. Translating gives CASSPYRTGSNV. In full, the CDR3 reads CASSPYRTGSNVLTF.

A word on this clone: The junction does not match germline at one end; this may be a read error. The CDR3 is cut off 3 residues early in the read; its end comes from the germline J gene. The V and J genes are TRBV19 and TRBJ1-5; D is perhaps TRBD1 (5 bases). Looked up from germline, CDR1 is LNHDA and CDR2 is SQIVND (reference sequence). The CDR3 has 15 amino acids. The CDR3 sequence: CAGSSVTEGNQPQHF. CDR3 DNA (partial): TGTGCCGGTAGTTCCGTGACAGAAGGCAATCAGCCC.

This clone was detected a few times. The observed sequence ends 3 residues before the CDR3 terminus, with the missing tail filled in from the germline J gene. The chain joins TRBV2 to TRBJ2-7; no definite D call. CDR1 is SNHLY, CDR2 FYNNEI, per germline. The V end lost 3 bases, the J end lost 4 bases, and 13 bases lay between the germline ends. There are 14 residues in the CDR3. The sequenced part of the CDR3 DNA is TGTGCCAGCAGTGAGAAGCGCCCGGATTACGAG. It is translated as CASSEKRPDYE. Given in full, the CDR3 is CASSEKRPDYEQYF.

As for this clone: The read ends 3 residues shy of where the CDR3 ends; the end is completed using the germline J gene. The genes are TRBV2 and TRBJ2-2; 12 positions match TRBD2. The germline V gene has CDR1 SNHLY and CDR2 FYNNEI. This CDR3 comprises 15 residues. Trimming at V came to 5 bases and at J to 7 bases, leaving 5 bases not matched to a gene. CDR3 DNA, as far as it was read: TGTGCCAGCAGTCAAGGACTAGCGGGAAACGGGGAG. This encodes CASSQGLAGNGE. The whole CDR3 sequence is CASSQGLAGNGELFF.

This clone was picked up many times. The read falls 3 residues short of the CDR3 end, and the missing part is taken from the germline J gene. J is TRBJ2-7 and V is TRBV11-2, with TRBD1 identical over 7 bases. CDR1 is SGHAT, CDR2 FQNNGV, per germline. V lost 5 bases to trimming and J lost 5 bases; unmatched junction nucleotides: 9. CDR3 size: 14 residues. CDR3 DNA, as far as it was read: TGTGCCAGCAGCCCTATAACAGGGGCCCACGAG. Protein sequence: CASSPITGAHE. The full CDR3 is CASSPITGAHEQYF.

This clone was seen at least ten times. The read is 3 residues too short to cover the CDR3 end, so that end is filled in from the germline J gene. This chain joins TRBV28 and TRBJ2-4, with unresolved D. Trimming took 7 bases from V and 1 from J, leaving 14 bases between them. The CDR3 length is 15 residues. Germline V gene lookup returns CDR1 MDHEN and CDR2 SYDVKM. The CDR3 spells CASTLAGSAKNIQYF. The sequenced part of the CDR3 DNA is TGTGCCAGCACCCTCGCCGGGTCCGCCAAAAACATT.

Many counts were recorded for this clone. The read is 3 residues too short to cover the CDR3 end, so that end is filled in from the germline J gene. V and J are TRBV19 and TRBJ1-6, with no clear D. Trimming removed 4 bases from V and 9 bases from J, with 7 bases in between. Germline V gives CDR1 LNHDA, CDR2 SQIVND (reference sequence). The CDR3 runs 12 residues. Incomplete CDR3 DNA: TGTGCCAGTAGTACCCTTAGTTCACCC. Its protein product is CASSTLSSP. The whole CDR3 sequence is CASSTLSSPLHF.

This clone was seen many times. Read data end 3 residues before the CDR3 end; the end is taken from the germline J gene. This chain links TRBV10-3 with TRBJ2-7; D unresolved. Germline V gene data show CDR1 as ENHRY and CDR2 as SYGVKD. Trimming cost V 6 bases and J 2 bases, with 17 bases left between them. The CDR3 is 15 residues long. The DNA read from the CDR3 is TGTGCCATCAGCTTGGCCAGGTCACAAGCCTACGAG. Amino acid sequence: CAISLARSQAYE. The full CDR3 reads CAISLARSQAYEQYF.

This clone was found many times. The CDR3 end lies 3 residues beyond the end of the read and is filled in from the germline J gene. The rearrangement joins TRBV7-8 to TRBJ2-7; 9 bases fit TRBD2. The CDR3 loop spans 14 amino acids. CDR1 and CDR2 (germline): SGHVS, FQNEAQ. The trim removed 4 bases at V and 6 bases at J, leaving 7 bases unmatched. CDR3 region: CASSYSGSQGEQYF. Incomplete CDR3 DNA: TGTGCCAGCAGCTATAGCGGGAGTCAGGGCGAG.

A few counts support this clone. From the germline J gene comes the end of the CDR3, since the read stops 3 residues before it. The chain joins TRBV5-1 to TRBJ2-1; 12 nucleotides agree with TRBD2. V shed 5 bases and J 9 bases; nucleotides not matched to a gene: 12. This CDR3 is 16 amino acids long. Germline V gene sequence: CDR1 SGHRS, CDR2 YFSETQ. Here the CDR3 reads CASSPKTGLAGLEQFF. CDR3 DNA (partial): TGCGCCAGCAGTCCCAAAACGGGACTAGCGGGTCTTGAG. Drawing the rest from reference TRBV5-1 and TRBJ2-1, the complete variable domain is KAGVTQTPRYLIKTRGQQVTLSCSPISGHRSVSWYQQTPGQGLQFLFEYFSETQRNKGNFPGRFSGRQFSNSRSEMNVSTLELGDSALYLCASSPKTGLAGLEQFFGPGTRLTVL.

This clone appeared many times. The CDR3 goes on 3 residues after the read ends, and that part is filled in from the germline J gene. This chain joins TRBV5-1 and TRBJ1-1; 8 nucleotides line up with TRBD1. With 2 bases clipped from V and 3 bases from J, the junction kept 6 bases outside the gene matches. Per the germline V gene, CDR1 is SGHRS and CDR2 is YFSETQ. CDR3 length: 15 amino acids. The CDR3 spells CASSFNGQGDTEAFF. The CDR3 bases that were read are TGCGCCAGCAGCTTCAACGGACAGGGTGACACTGAA.